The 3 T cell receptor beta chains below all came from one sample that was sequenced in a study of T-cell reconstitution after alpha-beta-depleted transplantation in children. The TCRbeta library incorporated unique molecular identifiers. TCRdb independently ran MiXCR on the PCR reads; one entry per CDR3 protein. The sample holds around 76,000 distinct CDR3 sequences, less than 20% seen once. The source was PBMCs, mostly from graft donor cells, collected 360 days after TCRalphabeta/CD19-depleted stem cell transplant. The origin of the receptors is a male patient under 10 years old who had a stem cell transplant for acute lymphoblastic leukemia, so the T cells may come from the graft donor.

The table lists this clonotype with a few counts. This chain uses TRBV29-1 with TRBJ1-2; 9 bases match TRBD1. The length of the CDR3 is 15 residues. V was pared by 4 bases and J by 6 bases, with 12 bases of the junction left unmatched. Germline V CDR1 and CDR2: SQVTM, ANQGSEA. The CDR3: CSVGEPGQGGNGYTF. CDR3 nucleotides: TGCAGCGTTGGAGAGCCGGGACAGGGAGGGAATGGCTACACCTTC.

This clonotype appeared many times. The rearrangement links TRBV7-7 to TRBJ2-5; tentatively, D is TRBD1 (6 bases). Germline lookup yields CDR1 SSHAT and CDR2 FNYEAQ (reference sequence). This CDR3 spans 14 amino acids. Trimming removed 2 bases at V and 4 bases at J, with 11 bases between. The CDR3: CASSLKGQSETQYF. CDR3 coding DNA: TGTGCCAGCAGCTTAAAAGGACAGTCAGAGACCCAGTACTTC.

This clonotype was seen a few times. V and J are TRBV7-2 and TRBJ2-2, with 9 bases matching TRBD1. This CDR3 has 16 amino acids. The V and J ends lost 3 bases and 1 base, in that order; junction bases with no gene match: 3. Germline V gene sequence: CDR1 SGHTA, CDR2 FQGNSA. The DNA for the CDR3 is TGTGCCAGCAGCTTTGGGACAGGGTGGAACACCGGGGAGCTGTTTTTT. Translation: CASSFGTGWNTGELFF. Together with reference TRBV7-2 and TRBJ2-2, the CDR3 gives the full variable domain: GAGVSQSPSNKVTEKGKDVELRCDPISGHTALYWYRQSLGQGLEFLIYFQGNSAPDKSGLPSDRFSAERTGGSVSTLTIQRTQQEDSAVYLCASSFGTGWNTGELFFGEGSRLTVL.